This TCR beta chain was documented in a study of blood T cell repertoires in COVID-19. Study background: From the United States, Italy and Spain came samples of acute and convalescent COVID-19. PBMCs, B-cell-depleted T cells, or T cells were the source of the cDNA or gDNA that made up the material.

The CDR3 runs 16 residues. In the authors' methods: Reference gene primers were amplified, and this amplification served to estimate nucleated cell counts. Method: immunoSEQ multiplex PCR; TCRdb's copy keeps in-frame clones and lacks some. D and trimming come from the DNA, and the V and J calls and clone size come from that table. The top ten hold approximately 3% of the sample, which has roughly 340,000 clones, 80% to 90% seen once. Recruited during active infection, patients (from Seattle) were subsequently followed longitudinally. The rearrangement links TRBV21-1 to TRBJ1-1. TRBV21-1 is a pseudogene. This receptor was identified in a woman in her 30s with COVID-19, enrolled during active disease. Sequencing was performed on peripheral blood. Here the CDR3 reads CASSKAKEGISPEAFF. CDR3 nucleotides: TGTGCCAGCAGCAAAGCGAAGGAGGGAATATCCCCTGAAGCTTTCTTT.